The following is a T cell receptor beta chain sequence with its context. Its antigen is unknown. Germline lookup yields CDR1 DFQATT and CDR2 SNEGSKA (reference sequence). This CDR3 comprises 13 residues. The RNA usage for each TCR library was roughly 3.5 ug of total RNA. TCRdb reprocessed the 5' RACE reads and stores each CDR3 protein as one record, lacking DNA. The sample's table shows more than 300,000 distinct CDR3 sequences. The data are from a study of monozygotic twins with inflammatory bowel disease. Study results and caveats: Repertoire similarity did not separate concordant from discordant twins, possibly from limited power. IBD patients carried less diverse TCRbeta repertoires (inverse Simpson) than healthy co-twins.

The chain carries TRBV20-1 and TRBJ2-1; TCRdb names TRBD2, which stays unverified in the absence of DNA. The sequence was collected from a human donor with ulcerative colitis or Crohn's disease, or a healthy co-twin of an affected twin (not recorded which). What was sequenced was blood. CDR3 sequence: CSEKAGGKHEQFF.